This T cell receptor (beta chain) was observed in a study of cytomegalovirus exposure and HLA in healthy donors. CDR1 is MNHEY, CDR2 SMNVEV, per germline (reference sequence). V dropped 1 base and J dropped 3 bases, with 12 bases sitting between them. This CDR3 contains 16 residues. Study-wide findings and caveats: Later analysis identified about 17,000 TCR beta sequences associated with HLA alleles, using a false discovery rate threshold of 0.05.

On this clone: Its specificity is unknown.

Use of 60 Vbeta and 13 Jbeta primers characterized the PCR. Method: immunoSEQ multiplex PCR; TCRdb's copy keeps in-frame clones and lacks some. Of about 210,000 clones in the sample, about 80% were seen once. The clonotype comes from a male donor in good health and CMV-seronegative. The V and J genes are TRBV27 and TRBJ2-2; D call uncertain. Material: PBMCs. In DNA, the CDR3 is TGTGCCAGCAGTTTATTCCCTGAGGTAGACACCGGGGAGCTGTTTTTT. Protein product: CASSLFPEVDTGELFF.